These T cell receptor beta chains were read from a single sample in a study of shared clonotypes between healthy human individuals. The method was immunoSEQ multiplex PCR; TCRdb's version includes in-frame clones alone and lacks a portion of them. The table lists under 600,000 clones, around 97% of them singletons. The specimen sequenced was naive CD4+ T cells sorted from blood. Receptor source: a young woman in good health. CDR3s include the opening cysteine and the closing phenylalanine or tryptophan. A D gene is named only where the DNA matches it firmly.

J,V,length,D,DNA,CDR3
TRBJ2-5,TRBV4-1,14,NA,TGCGCCAGCAGCCAAACAGGTATAGACGAGACCCAGTACTTC,CASSQTGIDETQYF
TRBJ2-7,TRBV19,19,TRBD2,TGTGCCAGTAGTCTGACCGGGACTAGCGGGAGGGCCGTCTTCTACGAGCAGTACTTC,CASSLTGTSGRAVFYEQYF
TRBJ1-1,TRBV28,12,NA,TGTGCCAGCAGTTTATATGGGACTGAAGCTTTCTTT,CASSLYGTEAFF
TRBJ1-2,TRBV20-1,11,NA,TGCAGTGCTAAGGTGGGCTATGGCTACACCTTC,CSAKVGYGYTF
TRBJ2-7,TRBV15,15,TRBD2,TGTGCCACCAGCAGAACTAGCGGGAGCTCCTACGAGCAGTACTTC,CATSRTSGSSYEQYF
TRBJ1-3,TRBV9,14,NA,TGTGCCAGCAGCGCCGGGGAATCTGGAAACACCATATATTTT,CASSAGESGNTIYF
TRBJ1-5,TRBV6-5,11,NA,TGTGCCAGCAGTGAACCCGGGCTCCAGCATTTT,CASSEPGLQHF
TRBJ1-4,TRBV19,14,NA,TGTGCCAGTAGTAAGAGACAGACTAATGAAAAACTGTTTTTT,CASSKRQTNEKLFF
TRBJ1-1,TRBV6-1,15,NA,TGTGCCAGCAGTGCCCCGGGACATCCGAACACTGAAGCTTTCTTT,CASSAPGHPNTEAFF
TRBJ1-5,TRBV19,13,NA,TGTGCCAGTAGTATTAAAATCAATCAGCCCCAGCATTTT,CASSIKINQPQHF
TRBJ2-7,TRBV28,13,NA,TGTGCCAGCAGTTTATGGGGGCGGTACGAGCAGTACTTC,CASSLWGRYEQYF
TRBJ2-3,TRBV10-3,13,NA,TGTGCCAGTATGGAGGGCGGCTTTGCTACGCAGTATTTT,CASMEGGFATQYF
TRBJ2-5,TRBV7-9,17,NA,TGTGCCAGCCTCCTAGGGGCTTGGGGAGTGACCGGGGAGACCCAGTACTTC,CASLLGAWGVTGETQYF
TRBJ2-7,TRBV5-1,16,TRBD1,TGCGCCAGCAGCCCCGGGACAGGGACCCATACTGGCGAGCAGTACTTC,CASSPGTGTHTGEQYF
TRBJ2-7,TRBV29-1,14,TRBD2,TGCAGCGCCTCCGGGACTAGCGGGATAGACGAGCAGTACTTC,CSASGTSGIDEQYF
TRBJ2-7,TRBV19,16,NA,TGTGCCAGTAGTATAAGGGCGGCCATCAGCTCCTACGAGCAGTACTTC,CASSIRAAISSYEQYF
TRBJ1-5,TRBV7-8,15,NA,TGTGCCAGCAGCTTCCTCGCCCAGAGCAATCAGCCCCAGCATTTT,CASSFLAQSNQPQHF
TRBJ1-1,TRBV18,13,TRBD1,TGTGCCAGCTCATCCAACAGGGGGCAGGTCGCTTTCTTT,CASSSNRGQVAFF
TRBJ2-7,TRBV19,20,TRBD1,TGTGCCAGTAGTATGTCGGGGGACAGGAGGCCTCGTTGGAGCTCCTACGAGCAGTACTTC,CASSMSGDRRPRWSSYEQYF
TRBJ2-1,TRBV2,11,NA,TGTGCCAGCACTGATTACAATGAGCAGTTCTTC,CASTDYNEQFF
TRBJ2-7,TRBV5-8,16,NA,TGTGCCAGCAGCTACCAACACCGGGACAACTCCTACGAGCAGTACTTC,CASSYQHRDNSYEQYF
TRBJ1-2,TRBV30,14,NA,TGTGCCTGGAGTGTAGGAGGACTCCCCTACCTACAAATCTTC,CAWSVGGLPYLQIF
TRBJ2-3,TRBV7-3,17,NA,TGTGCCAGCAGCTTACTTCCTCTCGGGGGATCATCAGATACGCAGTATTTT,CASSLLPLGGSSDTQYF